This TCR beta chain was profiled in a study of neoadjuvant nivolumab and ipilimumab in lung cancer. Sequencing was performed with immunoSEQ multiplex PCR; in TCRdb, only in-frame clones are kept and a portion is missing. The sample contains 30,000 or so clones, roughly 90% of which appear only once. The CDR3 is made up of 17 amino acids. The germline V gene encodes CDR1 LNHNV and CDR2 YYDKDF (reference sequence). Trimming stripped 8 bases from V and 2 bases from J, with 25 bases between. V gene TRBV15 combines with J gene TRBJ2-7; D is ambiguous. This TCR was recovered from an adult with non-small cell lung cancer. Sequenced material: peripheral blood, taken after neoadjuvant nivolumab, alone or with ipilimumab, at or shortly before surgery. In nucleotides, the CDR3 is TGTGCCACCCCGTATTACCCATTTAGTCAGGCCGCCTACGAGCAGTACTTC. Amino acid sequence: CATPYYPFSQAAYEQYF.